This T cell receptor (beta chain) originates from a study of cytomegalovirus exposure and HLA in healthy donors. The CDR3 is 16 residues long. Trimming removed 3 bases at V and 7 bases at J, with 19 bases between. CDR1 is SGHTA, CDR2 FQGNSA, per germline. The study, taken as a whole, reports: When analyzed later, the rates of TCR association showed variation by HLA locus, with DRB1 the most and HLA-C the fewest. It was assumed in the presence/absence analyses that sequencing depth was roughly uniform across donors. In a later analysis, several top co-occurrence clusters appeared linked to parvovirus B19, influenza, CMV and Epstein-Barr virus. The authors enumerated 150 to 200 TCR beta chains as linked to cytomegalovirus.

About this clone: Its specificity is unknown.

The PCR was carried out with 60 Vbeta primers and 13 Jbeta primers. Generated by immunoSEQ multiplex PCR, the TCRdb table keeps only in-frame clones and is missing some. The top ten hold roughly 1.5% of the sample, which has about 200,000 clones, approximately 78% seen once. This TCR came from a young woman in good health and CMV-seronegative. The sequenced sample was PBMCs. The V gene is TRBV7-2, the J gene TRBJ2-1; D uncertain. CDR3 in amino acids: CASSLNSLTYRNEQFF. The CDR3 nucleotides are TGTGCCAGCAGCTTGAATAGTCTTACGTATCGGAATGAGCAGTTCTTC.